This paragraph covers one T cell receptor beta chain sequence. This CDR3 contains 16 residues. Trimming cost V 4 bases and J 5 bases, with 18 bases left between them. Germline V lookup: CDR1 MNHEY, CDR2 SVGAGI. Using immunoSEQ multiplex PCR, the repertoire was profiled, and TCRdb retains in-frame clones only, with some absent. The sample includes fewer than 85,000 clones, just under 95% of them seen just once. The data originate from a study of technical replicates of blood from a few donors. The J gene is TRBJ2-1, the V gene TRBV6-5, with unresolved D. This receptor was obtained from a human donor in good health. Material for sequencing was T cells isolated from PBMCs. The CDR3 loop reads CASSSVPPLNDNEQFF. The CDR3 DNA reads TGTGCCAGCAGTTCAGTGCCCCCGTTAAATGACAATGAGCAGTTCTTC.